The source of this TCR beta chain is a study of T cells after somatic rescue of genetic block. Data came from immunoSEQ multiplex PCR; TCRdb stores just in-frame clones and leaves some out. This table has approximately 78,000 clones, under 95% appearing once. The CDR3 spans 13 residues. Germline lookup yields CDR1 SGHRS and CDR2 YFSETQ. Trimming removed 4 bases from V and 7 bases from J, with 14 bases in between. This receptor was taken from a young man. The source material was peripheral blood mononuclear cells (PBMCs). The chain links TRBV5-1 to TRBJ1-1; D call uncertain. CDR3 loop: CASSPTWGFEAFF. Written as DNA, the CDR3 is TGCGCCAGCAGCCCCACGTGGGGTTTTGAAGCTTTCTTT.